One and the same sample provided the 8 T cell receptor beta chains below, sequenced in a study of shared clonotypes between healthy human individuals. Assay used: immunoSEQ multiplex PCR; TCRdb lists only in-frame clones, some missing. The table records around 200,000 clones, 85% to 95% of them present only once. The sequenced material came from naive CD4+ T cells sorted from blood. The subset was: CD45RA+ positively selected. Receptors originate from a woman aged 25-40 years in good health.

The chain joins TRBV28 to TRBJ1-5, with 10 nucleotides matching TRBD1. The CDR3 loop spans 13 amino acids. Losses at the gene ends were 8 bases for V and 5 bases for J; bases not matched to a gene: 3. The V gene's germline CDR1 is MDHEN and CDR2 SYDVKM. The CDR3 sequence is CASGTGDYQPQHF. CDR3 nucleotide sequence: TGTGCCAGCGGGACAGGGGATTATCAGCCCCAGCATTTT.

This chain connects TRBV2 to TRBJ2-1; 8 bases fit TRBD2. The germline V gene encodes CDR1 SNHLY and CDR2 FYNNEI. J was trimmed by 7 bases and V by 9 bases; bases with no gene match: 2. The length of the CDR3 is 11 residues. Written as DNA, the CDR3 is TGTGCCAGGGGACTAGTGAATGAGCAGTTCTTC. Its translation: CARGLVNEQFF.

This chain links TRBV6-5 with TRBJ2-5, with D hard to call. V lost 0 bases and J lost 2, with 7 bases in between. The germline V gene encodes CDR1 MNHEY and CDR2 SVGAGI. This CDR3 contains 14 residues. The CDR3 reads CASSYSILQETQYF. The DNA for the CDR3 is TGTGCCAGCAGTTACTCGATACTGCAAGAGACCCAGTACTTC.

The J gene is TRBJ2-2, the V gene TRBV5-4; 10 bases are a match to TRBD2. The V and J ends lost 5 bases and 6 bases, in that order; junction bases with no gene match: 13. The CDR3 contains 17 residues. Looked up from germline, CDR1 is SGHNT and CDR2 is YYREEE (reference sequence). The CDR3 reads CASRPSPSGSSPGELFF. For the CDR3, the DNA is TGTGCCAGCAGACCCTCCCCTAGCGGGAGCTCACCCGGGGAGCTGTTTTTT.

The J gene is TRBJ2-5, the V gene TRBV11-2, with TRBD1 as a possible D gene (5 bases). The DNA end favors TRBJ2-7, so the J call may be wrong. Germline V lookup: CDR1 SGHAT, CDR2 FQNNGV. The CDR3 has 11 amino acids. The CDR3 sequence is CASSRQYEQYF. The DNA for the CDR3 is TGTGCCAGCAGTCGACAGTACGAGCAGTACTTC.

This chain joins TRBV7-9 and TRBJ2-1; D is undetermined. Germline CDR1 SEHNR, CDR2 FQNEAQ (reference sequence). This CDR3 has 12 amino acids. V was trimmed by 1 base and J by 9 bases, leaving 7 bases between them. The CDR3 reads CASSLDPGEQFF. CDR3 DNA: TGTGCCAGCAGCTTAGATCCTGGTGAGCAGTTCTTC. Full variable domain (remainder filled in from reference TRBV7-9 and TRBJ2-1): DTGVSQNPRHKITKRGQNVTFRCDPISEHNRLYWYRQTLGQGPEFLTYFQNEAQLEKSRLLSDRFSAERPKGSFSTLEIQRTEQGDSAMYLCASSLDPGEQFFGPGTRLTVL.

The rearrangement joins TRBV13 to TRBJ2-3; D unresolved. The germline gives CDR1 PRHDT, CDR2 FYEKMQ (reference sequence). The CDR3 loop spans 18 amino acids. The ends were cut back, 5 bases at V and 1 base at J, with 22 bases in the middle. This chain's CDR3 is CASSPPKLDPIRTDTQYF. CDR3 nucleotides: TGTGCCAGCAGCCCTCCAAAATTGGACCCGATACGCACAGATACGCAGTATTTT.

The chain is built from TRBV2 and TRBJ2-7; D not certain. Deletions cut 6 bases from V and 2 bases from J, with 8 bases between. CDR3 length: 12 residues. Per the germline V gene, CDR1 is SNHLY and CDR2 is FYNNEI. The CDR3 DNA reads TGTGCCAGCAGGACGGACCCCTACGAGCAGTACTTC. This translates into CASRTDPYEQYF.